This entry lists 29 T cell receptor beta chains sequenced from one sample in a study of CD8 T cells in ankylosing spondylitis. For these TCRs, the target antigens are not known. TCRdb passed the 5' RACE reads through MiXCR, listing each CDR3 protein once. The sample has a few hundred thousand distinct CDR3 sequences, 17% seen once. The study, taken as a whole, reports: Blood of patients with ankylosing spondylitis appeared to be characterized by a TCR beta motif of fewer than 10 highly homologous variants.

The material sequenced was blood, either unsorted or a sorted T cell fraction (not recorded which). The origin of the receptors is a male donor with ankylosing spondylitis.

This clonotype was counted a few times. The rearrangement joins TRBV10-3 to TRBJ2-7; 7 bases map to TRBD2. Per the germline V gene, CDR1 is ENHRY and CDR2 is SYGVKD. V was pared by 3 bases and J by 3 bases, with 5 bases of the junction left unmatched. This CDR3 is 14 amino acids long. DNA of the CDR3: TGTGCCATCAGTGAAGTAGCGGGTAGCTACGAGCAGTACTTC. Protein product: CAISEVAGSYEQYF.

This clonotype was picked up a small number of times. The chain has TRBV5-1 and TRBJ1-2; 7 positions agree with TRBD1. This CDR3 has 15 residues. From germline, CDR1 is SGHRS and CDR2 YFSETQ. The junction had 7 bases not matched to a gene; V was cut back by 2 bases and J by 3 bases. CDR3 DNA sequence: TGCGCCAGCAGCTTACGAGGGGGCGCGGACTATGGCTACACCTTC. This translates into CASSLRGGADYGYTF.

This clonotype appeared a few times. The chain carries TRBV4-1 and TRBJ2-7; 7 bases line up with TRBD1. The ends lost 0 bases at V and 4 bases at J; junction bases unmatched: 6. Per germline, CDR1 MGHRA and CDR2 YSYEKL. The CDR3 spans 15 residues. CDR3 DNA sequence: TGCGCCAGCAGCCAAGAGGTAGGGGGCCGGTACGAGCAGTACTTC. It encodes CASSQEVGGRYEQYF.

V and J are TRBV5-1 and TRBJ2-1; TRBD1 matches at 7 bases. CDR1 and CDR2 (germline): SGHRS, YFSETQ. With 3 bases clipped from V and 8 bases from J, the junction kept 8 bases outside the gene matches. The CDR3 covers 14 residues. In DNA form, the CDR3 reads TGCGCCAGCAGCTCGCTAACAGGGGTCGATGAGCAGTTCTTC. It yields the protein CASSSLTGVDEQFF.

The chain links TRBV24-1 to TRBJ2-2; 7 nucleotides agree with TRBD1. The CDR3 runs to 17 residues. Per germline, CDR1 KGHDR and CDR2 SFDVKD. The junction had 8 bases not matched to a gene; V was cut back by 2 bases and J by 3 bases. CDR3 DNA: TGTGCCACCAGTGATTCCCCTTATGGGACAGACACCGGGGAGCTGTTTTTT. As protein: CATSDSPYGTDTGELFF.

This clonotype was recorded a few times. CDR3 bases: TGCAGTGCCAAGCCCGAGGACAGGGTGGGGCAGCCCCAGCATTTT. Encoded protein: CSAKPEDRVGQPQHF. V is TRBV20-1 and J is TRBJ1-5; 8 nucleotides match TRBD1. CDR3 length: 15 residues. V shed 6 bases and J 7 bases; nucleotides not matched to a gene: 14. Per the germline V gene, CDR1 is DFQATT and CDR2 is SNEGSKA (reference sequence).

This clonotype was detected a few times. The chain employs TRBV18 and TRBJ1-4, with D perhaps TRBD1 (6 bases). This CDR3 has 15 amino acids. CDR1 and CDR2 from the germline V gene are KGHSH and LQKENI. Deletions cut 3 bases from V and 8 bases from J, with 16 bases between. The CDR3 spells CASSPRGQGPEKLFF. DNA of the CDR3: TGTGCCAGCTCACCGCGGGGGCAAGGGCCCGAAAAACTGTTTTTT.

This rearrangement joins TRBV29-1 to TRBJ1-5; maybe TRBD1 (6 bases). The ends were cut back, 6 bases at V and 0 bases at J, with 18 bases in the middle. CDR1 and CDR2 from the germline V gene are SQVTM and ANQGSEA. The CDR3 length is 16 residues. CDR3 in DNA: TGCAGCGTCTCAACCGGGACATTGTCTAGCAATCAGCCCCAGCATTTT. This sequence encodes CSVSTGTLSSNQPQHF. Full variable domain (rest looked up from reference TRBV29-1 and TRBJ1-5): SAVISQKPSRDICQRGTSLTIQCQVDSQVTMMFWYRQQPGQSLTLIATANQGSEATYESGFVIDKFPISRPNLTFSTLTVSNMSPEDSSIYLCSVSTGTLSSNQPQHFGDGTRLSIL.

This clonotype has more than one count but fewer than ten. The V gene is TRBV5-1, the J gene TRBJ2-5, with a possible D match to TRBD1 (5 bases). Germline V gene lookup returns CDR1 SGHRS and CDR2 YFSETQ. The CDR3 totals 13 residues. V lost 3 bases, J lost 5 bases, and 11 bases lay in between. CDR3: CASSSQGTETQYF. CDR3 nucleotides: TGCGCCAGCAGCTCTCAGGGTACCGAGACCCAGTACTTC.

This clonotype came up a few times. This chain joins TRBV6-2 or TRBV6-3 and TRBJ1-5, with D uncertain. CDR1 and CDR2 from the germline V gene are MNHEY and SVGEGT. The CDR3 has 14 residues. Trimming removed 6 bases at V and 0 bases at J, with 9 bases between. The CDR3 loop is CASSTDGSNQPQHF. Written as DNA, the CDR3 is TGTGCCAGCAGCACGGACGGTAGCAATCAGCCCCAGCATTTT.

This clonotype turned up a few times. The chain joins TRBV7-3 to TRBJ2-3; a possible D gene is TRBD1 (5 bases). Germline V gene sequence: CDR1 SGHTA, CDR2 FQGTGA. Trimming shortened V by 2 bases and J by 2 bases, and 11 bases separated the two germline ends. CDR3 length: 15 residues. In DNA, the CDR3 is TGTGCCAGCAGCTTAGCGGCAGGGTACACAGATACGCAGTATTTT. Translated: CASSLAAGYTDTQYF.

The chain is built from TRBV20-1 and TRBJ2-7, with a possible D match to TRBD2 (6 bases). CDR1 and CDR2 from the germline V gene are DFQATT and SNEGSKA (reference sequence). The V end lost 6 bases, the J end lost 4 bases, and 25 bases lay between the germline ends. This CDR3 contains 16 residues. CDR3 in amino acids: CSAASPRGGAGYEQYF. The CDR3 DNA sequence: TGCAGTGCCGCGTCTCCCCGAGGCGGGGCCGGTTACGAGCAGTACTTC.

This chain uses TRBV7-2 with TRBJ1-5; D is uncertain. V was clipped by 1 base and J by 3 bases, with 10 bases between them. CDR1 is SGHTA, CDR2 FQGNSA, per germline. This CDR3 is built from 15 residues. DNA of the CDR3: TGTGCCAGCAGCTTAGAGGCCAGCGCCAATCAGCCCCAGCATTTT. This gives the protein CASSLEASANQPQHF.

The J gene is TRBJ1-4, the V gene TRBV4-1; tentatively, D is TRBD1 (5 bases). The V gene's germline CDR1 is MGHRA and CDR2 YSYEKL. V was cut by 1 base and J by 0 bases, with 9 bases left in between. This CDR3 is built from 16 residues. The CDR3 loop is CASSQALTATNEKLFF. The CDR3 DNA follows: TGCGCCAGCAGCCAAGCCCTGACAGCAACTAATGAAAAACTGTTTTTT.

This clonotype has more than one count but fewer than ten. The CDR3 here is CASSQLGNYNEQFF. DNA of the CDR3: TGTGCCAGCAGCCAACTGGGCAACTACAATGAGCAGTTCTTC. The chain has TRBV14 and TRBJ2-1; D remains unclear. Germline CDR1 reads SGHDN; CDR2 reads FVKESK. V was clipped by 2 bases and J by 3 bases, with 8 bases between them. CDR3 length: 14 amino acids.

There are a few counts of this clonotype. Mismatch with germline at one junction end may stem from a read error. The CDR3 DNA follows: TGTGCCAGCAGCTTAACGACGAACACCCCGTACTTC. This translates into CASSLTTNTPYF. The rearrangement uses TRBV11-2 and TRBJ2-5; D gene ambiguous. Per germline, CDR1 SGHAT and CDR2 FQNNGV. The CDR3 totals 12 residues.

The V call is TRBV24-1, the J call TRBJ1-5, with 9 nucleotides matching TRBD1. Looked up from germline, CDR1 is KGHDR and CDR2 is SFDVKD. CDR3 length: 17 amino acids. With V trimmed by 7 bases and J by 1 base, 10 bases remained unmatched. The CDR3 spells CATRIPGQGTSNQPQHF. The CDR3, as DNA: TGTGCCACCAGAATTCCGGGACAGGGCACGAGCAATCAGCCCCAGCATTTT.

The V and J genes are TRBV24-1 and TRBJ1-2; possibly TRBD1 for D (5 bases). Trimming took off 6 bases at V and 8 bases at J, with 9 bases between the two ends. CDR1 KGHDR and CDR2 SFDVKD come from the germline V gene. The CDR3 consists of 11 residues. The CDR3 loop reads CATSRGNGYTF. As DNA, the CDR3 is TGTGCCACCAGTCGGGGGAACGGCTACACCTTC.

The rearrangement links TRBV12-3 or TRBV12-4 to TRBJ2-7; 9 positions agree with TRBD1. The CDR3 totals 21 residues. V trimming: 2 bases; J trimming: 5 bases; junction bases outside the gene matches: 25. The CDR3 DNA is TGTGCCAGCAGTTTATCCTTCTCCAGGGGGACAGGGCCCCGACGCCCGAACGAGCAGTACTTC. Translating gives CASSLSFSRGTGPRRPNEQYF.

This clonotype was detected ten times or more. This chain joins TRBV12-3 or TRBV12-4 and TRBJ2-7; TRBD1 or TRBD2 may be the D gene (5 bases each). The V end lost 6 bases, the J end lost 1 base, and 10 bases lay between the germline ends. The CDR3 runs to 13 residues. The DNA of the CDR3 is TGTGCCAGCAGACGGGACGGGTCCTACGAGCAGTACTTC. Protein product: CASRRDGSYEQYF.

Here the CDR3 DNA reads TGTGCCAGCAGTGAAGGTGCTATAACCTCTGGGGCCAACGTCCTGACTTTC. It specifies CASSEGAITSGANVLTF. V and J are TRBV6-1 and TRBJ2-6; D gene uncertain. The CDR3 is made up of 17 amino acids. V gave up 1 base and J gave up 0 bases, with 10 bases separating them. Germline-derived CDR1 and CDR2 are MNHNS and SASEGT.

The chain has TRBV7-8 and TRBJ1-5; D remains unclear. V lost 1 base and J 6 bases, leaving 19 bases between the germline ends. This CDR3 is 17 amino acids long. The V gene's germline CDR1 is SGHVS and CDR2 FQNEAQ. The CDR3 protein is CASSLDRGAIGSQPQHF. The DNA for the CDR3 is TGTGCCAGCAGCTTAGATCGCGGTGCGATAGGGAGTCAGCCCCAGCATTTT.

The rearrangement uses TRBV5-1 and TRBJ2-3; 7 bases match TRBD1. The V gene end was trimmed by 3 bases and the J gene end by 6 bases; junction bases not matched to a gene: 16. The germline CDR1 and CDR2 sequences are SGHRS and YFSETQ. The CDR3 is made up of 17 amino acids. The CDR3 coding sequence is TGCGCCAGCAGCTATGAAGGGGGCGGCGGGTTGCTGGATACGCAGTATTTT. Its translation is CASSYEGGGGLLDTQYF.

This rearrangement joins TRBV12-3 or TRBV12-4 to TRBJ2-7; tentative D call: TRBD2 (7 bases). V lost 6 bases, J lost 2 bases, and 17 bases lay in between. The CDR3 loop spans 15 amino acids. This chain's CDR3 is CASSWGGVSPYEQYF. In nucleotides, the CDR3 is TGTGCCAGCAGCTGGGGGGGCGTCTCTCCCTACGAGCAGTACTTC.

The chain couples TRBV20-1 to TRBJ1-2; D unresolved. Germline V gene lookup returns CDR1 DFQATT and CDR2 SNEGSKA (reference sequence). Trimming stripped 3 bases from V and 3 bases from J, with 11 bases between. This CDR3 contains 13 residues. The CDR3, as DNA: TGCAGTGCTAGTAAGACGGATGACTATGGCTACACCTTC. It encodes CSASKTDDYGYTF.

In its sample, this clonotype was seen a few times. The J gene is TRBJ2-7, the V gene TRBV12-3 or TRBV12-4, with 9 bases matching TRBD1. V was pared by 7 bases and J by 1 base, with 5 bases of the junction left unmatched. The CDR3 totals 14 residues. Here the CDR3 reads CASKETGGSYEQYF. The DNA for the CDR3 is TGTGCCAGCAAAGAGACAGGGGGGTCCTACGAGCAGTACTTC.

This chain links TRBV5-1 with TRBJ1-2; no clear D. This CDR3 contains 12 residues. Per the germline V gene, CDR1 is SGHRS and CDR2 is YFSETQ. The germline V and J ends were trimmed by 4 bases and 0 bases, with 4 bases remaining between them. The CDR3 loop reads CASSQANYGYTF. CDR3 bases: TGCGCCAGCAGCCAAGCTAACTATGGCTACACCTTC.

In this sample, this clonotype turned up a few times. V usage is TRBV3-1 and J usage is TRBJ2-3, with TRBD1 matching 9 bases. Germline assignment: CDR1 LGHDT and CDR2 YNNKEL (reference sequence). The ends lost 2 bases at V and 3 bases at J; junction bases unmatched: 3. The CDR3 is made up of 15 amino acids. The CDR3 nucleotides are TGTGCCAGCAGCCAAAGGGACAGGGCGACAGATACGCAGTATTTT. Protein product: CASSQRDRATDTQYF.

V and J are TRBV3-1 and TRBJ1-4, with D unresolved. Deletions cut 2 bases from V and 8 bases from J, with 3 bases between. The CDR3 totals 11 residues. CDR1 is LGHDT and CDR2 is YNNKEL in the germline V gene (reference sequence). CDR3: CASSQTEKLFF. CDR3 in DNA: TGTGCCAGCAGCCAAACCGAAAAACTGTTTTTT.